These T cell receptor beta chains were read from a single sample in a study of cytomegalovirus exposure and HLA in healthy donors. The table came from immunoSEQ multiplex PCR; TCRdb's copy has only in-frame clones and leaves some out. The sample has 150,000 to 250,000 clones, more than 75% seen once. Sequenced sample: PBMCs. Receptors originate from a woman in her forties or fifties in good health and CMV-seropositive. Each CDR3 is given with its conserved first and last residue. The D gene is left open where the match is weak. Size is stated for part of the rows, as once, few or many counts, or as a class when the clone is expanded.

size	V	J	length	D	DNA	CDR3
once	TRBV5-5	TRBJ1-6	15	-	TGTGCCAGCAGCTTGGAGGCAGGATATAATTCACCCCTCCACTTT	CASSLEAGYNSPLHF
-	TRBV10-1	TRBJ2-2	17	-	TGCGCCAGCAGTGAGTCGTTGACAGGTCGTAACACCGGGGAGCTGTTTTTT	CASSESLTGRNTGELFF
-	TRBV5-1	TRBJ1-2	15	-	TGCGCCAGCAGCTCCCCGGCAGGGGTTAACTATGGCTACACCTTC	CASSSPAGVNYGYTF
-	TRBV2	TRBJ2-5	13	-	TGTGCCAGCAGGGCAGGGGCCCAAGAGACCCAGTACTTC	CASRAGAQETQYF
-	TRBV14	TRBJ2-7	13	-	TGTGCCAGCAGCCGAATGGGAGGGGGCGAGCAGTACTTC	CASSRMGGGEQYF
-	TRBV7-8	TRBJ2-5	13	-	TGTGCCAGCAGTCTTAAGCGCCGGGAGACCCAGTACTTC	CASSLKRRETQYF
-	TRBV5-1	TRBJ2-3	15	-	TGCGCCAGCAGCTTGGCCGGTAGCAGAGGAGATACGCAGTATTTT	CASSLAGSRGDTQYF
-	TRBV27	TRBJ1-5	17	TRBD1	TGTGCCAGCAGCTCTATTACCGGGACAGGGGGCTTTCAGCCCCAGCATTTT	CASSSITGTGGFQPQHF
-	TRBV4-2	TRBJ2-1	16	-	TGTGCCAGCAGCCAAGATCCGACTAGTATCTACAATGAGCAGTTCTTC	CASSQDPTSIYNEQFF
-	TRBV5-1	TRBJ1-2	13	TRBD1	TGCGCCAGCAGGGGACAGACAACCTATGGCTACACCTTC	CASRGQTTYGYTF
-	TRBV6-5	TRBJ1-2	13	-	TGTGCCAGCAGCCCGGACAGTAACTATGGCTACACCTTC	CASSPDSNYGYTF
-	TRBV23-1	TRBJ2-7	16	TRBD1	TGCGCCAGCAGTCAATGGGGACAGGGGGATGACTACGAGCAGTACTTC	CASSQWGQGDDYEQYF